The rows below give T cell receptor beta chains drawn from one sample of a study of cytomegalovirus exposure and HLA in healthy donors. Generated by immunoSEQ multiplex PCR, the TCRdb table keeps only in-frame clones and is missing some. In total, the table holds around 51,000 clones. The sample was PBMCs. The receptors were sampled from a woman in her thirties or forties in good health and CMV-seronegative. Each CDR3 is given with its conserved first and last residue. A D gene is named only where the DNA matches it firmly. A clone size is listed for some rows: how often the clone was seen (once, few, many), or a class if it is expanded.

>TRBV5-1|-|-|TRBJ2-7
CASRINAGTYEQYF
TGCGCCAGCAGGATCAATGCGGGGACCTACGAGCAGTACTTC
>TRBV7-2|-|TRBD2|TRBJ2-3
CASSSFAGAITDTQYF
TGTGCCAGCAGCTCCTTCGCGGGAGCAATCACAGATACGCAGTATTTT
>TRBV2|-|-|TRBJ1-2
CASSSLEGGYTF
TGTGCCAGCAGTAGCTTGGAGGGTGGCTACACCTTC
>TRBV7-2|-|-|TRBJ2-7
CASSLEAGYSYEQYF
TGTGCCAGCAGCCTCGAGGCGGGTTATTCCTACGAGCAGTACTTC
>TRBV29-1|-|TRBD1|TRBJ2-7
CSVSRGPYEQYF
TGCAGCGTGAGTAGGGGGCCCTACGAGCAGTACTTC
>TRBV29-1|-|TRBD1|TRBJ1-3
CSVETGAGNTIYF
TGCAGCGTCGAGACAGGGGCTGGAAACACCATATATTTT
>TRBV2|-|TRBD1|TRBJ2-2
CASTPDRTNTGELFF
TGTGCCAGCACCCCGGACAGGACGAACACCGGGGAGCTGTTTTTT
>TRBV7-3|-|-|TRBJ2-2
CASSQTGNTGELFF
TGTGCCAGCAGCCAGACTGGGAACACCGGGGAGCTGTTTTTT
>TRBV29-1|-|-|TRBJ1-1
CSVRGSSAFF
TGCAGCGTGCGGGGGAGCTCAGCTTTCTTT
>TRBV19|-|-|TRBJ2-7
CASSITGNAGQYF
TGTGCCAGTAGTATTACAGGGAACGCGGGGCAGTACTTC
>TRBV19|-|-|TRBJ1-5
CASRLGGAVSNQPQHF
TGTGCCTCTAGGCTCGGGGGGGCTGTTAGCAATCAGCCCCAGCATTTT
>TRBV9|-|-|TRBJ2-3
CASSKTGLRADTQYF
TGTGCCAGCAGCAAGACAGGTCTAAGGGCAGATACGCAGTATTTT
>TRBV6-1|-|TRBD1|TRBJ1-5
CASTPGQGNNQPQHF
TGTGCCAGCACCCCGGGACAGGGTAACAATCAGCCCCAGCATTTT
>TRBV5-8|-|-|TRBJ1-2
CASSFTTISYGYTF
TGTGCCAGCAGCTTTACAACCATATCCTATGGCTACACCTTC
>TRBV6-5|-|-|TRBJ2-3
CASSPRDTLTDTQYF
TGTGCCAGCAGCCCCCGGGACACTCTCACAGATACGCAGTATTTT
>TRBV2|-|TRBD2|TRBJ2-2
CASSEVSGSFAGELFF
TGTGCCAGCAGTGAAGTTAGCGGGAGTTTCGCCGGGGAGCTGTTTTTT
>TRBV7-9|-|-|TRBJ1-5
CASSSSQGVGQPQHF
TGTGCCAGCAGCTCTAGTCAGGGTGTGGGGCAGCCCCAGCATTTT
>TRBV29-1|-|TRBD1|TRBJ1-1
CSVRDRGRDTEAFF
TGCAGCGTTAGGGACAGGGGGCGCGACACTGAAGCTTTCTTT
>TRBV23-1|-|-|TRBJ1-2
CASSQSEGYTF
TGCGCCAGCAGTCAATCGGAGGGCTACACCTTC
>TRBV19|-|-|TRBJ1-1
CATRGEGEDFF
TGTGCCACGCGAGGCGAGGGGGAAGATTTCTTT
>TRBV2|-|-|TRBJ2-7
CASRGSYEQYF
TGTGCCAGTCGGGGGTCCTACGAGCAGTACTTC
>TRBV5-1|-|-|TRBJ2-3
CASSLETLTDTQYF
TGCGCCAGCAGCTTGGAAACTCTCACAGATACGCAGTATTTT
>TRBV6-1|-|-|TRBJ2-1
CASSLTLNEQFF
TGTGCCAGCAGTCTTACTCTCAATGAGCAGTTCTTC
>TRBV5-1|-|-|TRBJ1-1
CASSPQGGNTEAFF
TGCGCCAGCAGCCCGCAAGGGGGGAACACTGAAGCTTTCTTT
>TRBV18|-|-|TRBJ1-1
CASSSTVMNTEAFF
TGTGCCAGCTCATCGACAGTGATGAACACTGAAGCTTTCTTT
>TRBV18|-|-|TRBJ2-3
CASSPVTGPDTQYF
TGTGCCAGCTCACCAGTCACAGGGCCAGATACGCAGTATTTT
>TRBV7-9|-|-|TRBJ2-7
CASSQRAASYEQYF
TGTGCCAGCAGCCAGCGGGCTGCCTCCTACGAGCAGTACTTC
>TRBV7-3|-|-|TRBJ2-7
CASSLGSGKAYEQYF
TGTGCCAGCAGCTTGGGGTCAGGGAAAGCCTACGAGCAGTACTTC
>TRBV19|-|TRBD1|TRBJ1-1
CASYRAGQGGETEAFF
TGTGCCTCCTATCGAGCGGGACAGGGGGGAGAGACTGAAGCTTTCTTT
>TRBV6-4|-|-|TRBJ1-1
CATLRQVDSNTEAFF
TGTGCCACCCTAAGACAGGTAGATTCGAACACTGAAGCTTTCTTT
>TRBV7-3|-|-|TRBJ1-1
CASSSSPGSLNTEAFF
TGTGCCAGCAGCTCCTCACCCGGGTCTTTGAACACTGAAGCTTTCTTT
>TRBV18|-|TRBD2|TRBJ2-1
CASSLTGTSGHNEQFF
TGTGCCAGCTCACTCACCGGGACTAGCGGGCATAATGAGCAGTTCTTC
>TRBV7-2|-|TRBD1|TRBJ1-6
CASSFRDRGLNSPLHF
TGTGCCAGCAGCTTTCGGGACAGGGGCTTGAATTCACCCCTACACTTT
>TRBV6-5|-|TRBD1|TRBJ1-1
CASSSTGGGGTEAFF
TGTGCCAGCAGTTCGACAGGGGGCGGCGGCACTGAAGCTTTCTTT
>TRBV2|-|TRBD1|TRBJ1-1
CASSRSRTGGAEAFF
TGTGCCAGTTCCCGAAGCCGGACAGGGGGAGCTGAAGCTTTCTTT
>TRBV2|-|-|TRBJ1-5
CASTLVGSHQPQHF
TGTGCCAGCACATTGGTAGGGAGCCATCAGCCCCAGCATTTT
>TRBV6-6|-|-|TRBJ1-2
CASNSGSYGYTF
TGTGCCAGCAACTCCGGGAGCTATGGCTACACCTTC
>TRBV5-4|-|TRBD2|TRBJ2-7
CASSVSGGGYEQYF
TGTGCCAGCAGCGTTAGCGGGGGCGGCTACGAGCAGTACTTC
>TRBV5-6|-|-|TRBJ1-1
CASSRRVSYTEAFF
TGTGCCAGCAGCCGGCGGGTCAGCTACACTGAAGCTTTCTTT
>TRBV5-1|-|TRBD2|TRBJ2-1
CASSLQGLAAYNEQFF
TGCGCCAGCAGCTTGCAGGGACTAGCAGCCTACAATGAGCAGTTCTTC
>TRBV4-2|-|TRBD1|TRBJ1-1
CASSPDDRGQMNTEAFF
TGTGCCAGCAGCCCGGATGACAGGGGGCAGATGAACACTGAAGCTTTCTTT
>TRBV30|medium-sized|-|TRBJ1-5
CAWSVQGNQPQHF
TGTGCCTGGAGTGTACAGGGCAATCAGCCCCAGCATTTT
>TRBV6-6|-|TRBD2|TRBJ2-1
CASSYSRDYIHEQFF
TGTGCCAGCAGTTACTCGAGGGACTACATCCATGAGCAGTTCTTC
>TRBV5-6|-|-|TRBJ2-2
CASSLGSGGELFF
TGTGCCAGCAGCTTAGGTTCAGGCGGGGAGCTGTTTTTT
>TRBV19|-|-|TRBJ1-6
CASSAIQGSYNSPLHF
TGTGCCAGTAGTGCGATTCAGGGCTCCTATAATTCACCCCTCCACTTT
>TRBV19|-|-|TRBJ1-1
CASSGYGYTEAFF
TGTGCCAGTAGCGGGTACGGGTACACTGAAGCTTTCTTT
>TRBV20-1|-|-|TRBJ1-2
CSAPGNYGYTF
TGCAGTGCTCCCGGGAACTATGGCTACACCTTC
>TRBV5-4|-|-|TRBJ2-7
CASSLGAVNSYEQYF
TGTGCCAGCAGCTTGGGAGCCGTGAACTCCTACGAGCAGTACTTC
>TRBV18|-|TRBD1|TRBJ2-3
CASSPITGGTDTQYF
TGTGCCAGCTCACCGATAACAGGGGGCACAGATACGCAGTATTTT
>TRBV11-3|-|-|TRBJ1-2
CASSLRTVPIKCYTF
TGTGCCAGCAGCTTAAGGACAGTACCAATCAAATGCTACACCTTC
>TRBV29-1|-|-|TRBJ2-7
CSVAFREPYEQYF
TGCAGCGTTGCCTTTCGGGAGCCCTACGAGCAGTACTTC
>TRBV6-1|-|TRBD2|TRBJ2-1
CAAGERAYNEQFF
TGTGCCGCGGGGGAGCGTGCCTACAATGAGCAGTTCTTC
>TRBV5-1|-|-|TRBJ1-1
CASSYTGMNTEAFF
TGCGCCAGCAGCTATACAGGAATGAACACTGAAGCTTTCTTT
>TRBV2|-|TRBD2|TRBJ2-5
CASRGGTSGRIAETQYF
TGTGCCAGCAGAGGGGGAACTAGCGGGAGGATAGCAGAGACCCAGTACTTC
>TRBV28|-|TRBD1|TRBJ1-2
CASSLTGDGYTF
TGTGCCAGCAGTTTGACAGGGGATGGCTACACCTTC
>TRBV7-8|-|TRBD1|TRBJ2-7
CASSTRDRGNEQYF
TGTGCCAGCAGCACCCGGGACAGGGGGAACGAGCAGTACTTC
>TRBV5-1|-|TRBD1|TRBJ2-7
CASSQWTGGRQYF
TGCGCCAGCAGCCAGTGGACAGGGGGCCGGCAGTACTTC